This TCR beta chain was observed in a study of patients and donors after allogeneic stem cell transplantation. Only a few counts were recorded for this clonotype. MiXCR, run by TCRdb on the RT-PCR reads, gives a single entry per CDR3 protein. The table has about 960,000 distinct CDR3 sequences, about a sixth seen once. V was pared by 4 bases and J by 6 bases, with 6 bases of the junction left unmatched. The germline V gene encodes CDR1 LGHNA and CDR2 YSLEER. The CDR3 has 14 amino acids. Sequences were obtained from blood, either unsorted or a sorted T cell fraction (not recorded which). This TCR was recovered from a human donor who was either an allogeneic HSCT recipient or a stem cell or donor lymphocyte infusion donor (not recorded which). It is not recorded whose cells these are; they may come from a transplant donor. This chain connects TRBV4-3 to TRBJ2-1; 7 nucleotides match TRBD2. The CDR3 sequence is CASSPRAGVNEQFF. As DNA, the CDR3 is TGCGCCAGCAGCCCCCGGGCGGGGGTCAATGAGCAGTTCTTC.